Shown below are 25 T cell receptor beta chains from a single sample sequenced in a study of blood T cell repertoires in COVID-19. Produced via immunoSEQ multiplex PCR; TCRdb's table is partial and in-frame only. The sample includes about 120,000 clones, 85% of them seen just once. Source material: peripheral blood. All receptors come from a human donor in a cohort sampled during active COVID-19.

The chain has TRBV12-5 and TRBJ1-1, with a possible D match to TRBD1 (5 bases). The V end lost 6 bases, the J end lost 3 bases, and 14 bases lay between the germline ends. The CDR3 extends over 14 amino acids. CDR1 is LGHNT and CDR2 is FRNRAP in the germline V gene. The CDR3 DNA is TGTGCTAGTGGCTCGTCCGGGGGGGACACTGAAGCTTTCTTT. Its protein is CASGSSGGDTEAFF.

The rearrangement links TRBV3-1 (or the pseudogene TRBV3-2) to TRBJ2-5; D possibly corresponds to TRBD2 (5 bases). Per the germline V gene, CDR1 is LGHDT and CDR2 is YNNKEL (reference sequence). The CDR3 is made up of 15 amino acids. With 1 base removed from V and 5 bases from J, the gap between germline ends came to 14 bases. CDR3 sequence: CASSQGTRHGETQYF. The CDR3 nucleotides are TGTGCCAGCAGCCAAGGGACTCGGCACGGGGAGACCCAGTACTTC.

Written as DNA, the CDR3 is TGTGCCAGCAGTTTAGTGGGGCTGTTGGATAGCAATCAGCCCCAGCATTTT. Translation gives CASSLVGLLDSNQPQHF. V gene TRBV28 combines with J gene TRBJ1-5; possibly TRBD1 for D (5 bases). The germline V gene encodes CDR1 MDHEN and CDR2 SYDVKM. V was clipped by 2 bases and J by 0 bases, with 14 bases between them. This CDR3 comprises 17 residues.

A single count supports this clone. J is TRBJ2-5 and V is TRBV3-1 (or the pseudogene TRBV3-2); the D gene is possibly TRBD2 (7 bases). CDR3 length: 15 residues. Trimming pared 2 bases from V and 5 bases from J, leaving 15 bases between. Germline loops: CDR1 LGHDT, CDR2 YNNKEL (reference sequence). The CDR3 bases are TGTGCCAGCAGCCAAAGGGGGGGGAGGACGGAGACCCAGTACTTC. This codes for CASSQRGGRTETQYF.

In its sample, this clone was seen a few times. The J gene is TRBJ2-1, the V gene TRBV7-9, with D perhaps TRBD1 (6 bases). This CDR3 is 17 amino acids long. Trimming stripped 1 base from V and 1 base from J, with 14 bases between. The germline V gene has CDR1 SEHNR and CDR2 FQNEAQ (reference sequence). CDR3 amino acids: CASSLGPQGSSYNEQFF. CDR3 nucleotides: TGTGCCAGCAGCTTAGGACCCCAGGGGTCGTCCTACAATGAGCAGTTCTTC. Variable domain in full (rest from reference TRBV7-9 and TRBJ2-1): DTGVSQNPRHKITKRGQNVTFRCDPISEHNRLYWYRQTLGQGPEFLTYFQNEAQLEKSRLLSDRFSAERPKGSFSTLEIQRTEQGDSAMYLCASSLGPQGSSYNEQFFGPGTRLTVL.

The chain employs TRBV27 and TRBJ1-2; no clear D gene. This CDR3 spans 13 amino acids. Germline V lookup: CDR1 MNHEY, CDR2 SMNVEV (reference sequence). V gave up 0 bases and J gave up 10 bases, with 12 bases separating them. The CDR3 reads CASSLSRWAHYTF. CDR3 nucleotide sequence: TGTGCCAGCAGTTTATCCCGTTGGGCGCACTACACCTTC.

J is TRBJ1-2 and V is TRBV12-3 or TRBV12-4; 7 bases align to TRBD1. This CDR3 is built from 13 residues. Trimming took 6 bases from V and 6 from J; bases not matched to a gene: 7. The CDR3 protein is CASRGRGINGYTF. The CDR3 DNA reads as TGTGCCAGCAGGGGCAGGGGGATAAATGGCTACACCTTC.

The rearrangement joins TRBV4-1 to TRBJ1-1; 10 positions match TRBD1. The CDR3 runs 18 residues. Germline CDR1 reads MGHRA; CDR2 reads YSYEKL. The V segment lost 4 bases and the J segment 3 bases; nucleotides outside the gene matches: 14. DNA of the CDR3: TGCGCCAGCAGCCGAATAACGGCTGGGACAGGGGCGGACACTGAAGCTTTCTTT. Translated: CASSRITAGTGADTEAFF.

This chain joins TRBV20-1 and TRBJ2-7, with D hard to call. The germline V gene encodes CDR1 DFQATT and CDR2 SNEGSKA (reference sequence). The CDR3 sequence is 11 residues long. Between the trimmed V and J ends, which lost 0 bases and 3 bases, there was a span of 3 bases. The CDR3 DNA reads as TGCAGTGCTAGAGACATCTACGAGCAGTACTTC. This codes for CSARDIYEQYF.

V and J are TRBV12-3 or TRBV12-4 and TRBJ1-4; TRBD1 might be the D (5 bases). Trimming removed 5 bases at V and 10 bases at J, with 14 bases between. This CDR3 region has 13 residues. For the CDR3, the DNA is TGTGCCAGCAGTCCCAGTCGAAGGGGAAAACTGTTTTTT. Protein product: CASSPSRRGKLFF.

The chain links TRBV19 to TRBJ2-1; possible D gene TRBD2, 6 bases. Trimming took 2 bases from V and 8 from J, leaving 13 bases between them. From germline, CDR1 is LNHDA and CDR2 SQIVND (reference sequence). The CDR3 length is 14 residues. Here the CDR3 reads CASSIRLARDEQFF. CDR3 in DNA: TGTGCCAGTAGTATAAGGCTAGCGAGGGATGAGCAGTTCTTC.

This sequence joins TRBV6-6 and TRBJ2-2; D is unclear. Looked up from germline, CDR1 is MNHNY and CDR2 is SVGAGI (reference sequence). The V and J ends lost 6 bases and 2 bases respectively, with 7 bases between them. CDR3 length: 13 amino acids. This chain's CDR3 is CASRGSNTGELFF. For the CDR3, the DNA is TGTGCCAGCAGGGGCTCTAACACCGGGGAGCTGTTTTTT.

The chain joins TRBV12-3 or TRBV12-4 to TRBJ1-6, with D tentatively TRBD1 (5 bases). V was trimmed by 8 bases and J by 9 bases, leaving 14 bases between them. The CDR3 extends over 13 amino acids. The chain's CDR3 is CASLQVYGSPLHF. The CDR3 DNA reads TGTGCCAGCTTACAGGTGTATGGTTCACCCCTCCACTTT.

The chain has TRBV19 and TRBJ1-1, with a weak D call TRBD1 (6 bases). CDR1 LNHDA and CDR2 SQIVND come from the germline V gene (reference sequence). This CDR3 spans 13 amino acids. V gave up 3 bases and J gave up 7 bases, with 12 bases separating them. In DNA, the CDR3 is TGTGCCAGTAGTATCCTGGGGGGGCTTGAAGCTTTCTTT. Residues: CASSILGGLEAFF.

The chain uses TRBV27 and TRBJ2-2; 7 nucleotides align to TRBD1. Losses at the gene ends were 4 bases for V and 6 bases for J; bases not matched to a gene: 5. Germline CDR1 MNHEY, CDR2 SMNVEV (reference sequence). This CDR3 has 14 residues. CDR3 region: CASSYPQGSGELFF. In DNA, the CDR3 is TGTGCCAGCAGTTACCCACAGGGGTCCGGGGAGCTGTTTTTT.

In this sample, this clone turned up a few times. The chain recombines TRBV6-4 with TRBJ1-1; 7 positions agree with TRBD1. The CDR3 is 13 amino acids. The ends lost 6 bases at V and 1 base at J; junction bases unmatched: 2. Germline CDR1 reads MRHNA; CDR2 reads SNTAGT. CDR3 protein: CASSRTGNTEAFF. CDR3 DNA: TGTGCCAGCAGCCGGACAGGGAACACTGAAGCTTTCTTT.

The chain employs TRBV5-1 and TRBJ1-2, with D uncertain. The ends were cut back, 0 bases at V and 6 bases at J, with 9 bases in the middle. Germline CDR1 and CDR2: SGHRS and YFSETQ. The CDR3 is 13 amino acids. CDR3 sequence reads: CASSLASRDGYTF. The DNA of the CDR3 is TGCGCCAGCAGCTTGGCGTCTCGGGATGGCTACACCTTC.

The chain recombines TRBV7-3 with TRBJ2-3; D unclear. Trimming shortened V by 4 bases and J by 0 bases, and 8 bases separated the two germline ends. The CDR3 is 14 residues long. Germline V gene lookup returns CDR1 SGHTA and CDR2 FQGTGA. CDR3 DNA sequence: TGTGCCAGCAGCTCGCTTAGTAGCACAGATACGCAGTATTTT. Its protein product is CASSSLSSTDTQYF.

The chain uses TRBV2 and TRBJ1-3; D uncertain. Per germline, CDR1 SNHLY and CDR2 FYNNEI. Trimming left V 3 bases short and J 5 bases short, with 8 bases between. The CDR3 consists of 13 residues. The CDR3 loop reads CASSEETRNTIYF. The CDR3 DNA follows: TGTGCCAGCAGTGAGGAGACCCGAAACACCATATATTTT.

V is TRBV11-3 and J is TRBJ2-5; D possibly corresponds to TRBD1 (5 bases). Trimming left V 2 bases short and J 4 bases short, with 8 bases between. CDR3 length: 13 residues. The germline V gene has CDR1 SGHNT and CDR2 YENEEA. Written as DNA, the CDR3 is TGTGCCAGCAGCTTACAGGGCCCAGAGACCCAGTACTTC. This sequence encodes CASSLQGPETQYF.

The genes are TRBV9 and TRBJ2-1; 7 nucleotides match TRBD1. The CDR3 length is 15 residues. V shed 4 bases, J shed 4 bases, and the junction held 8 bases outside the gene matches. Germline CDR1 is SGDLS and CDR2 is YYNGEE. The CDR3 region is CASSLRDSLYNEQFF. The CDR3 region has the DNA TGTGCCAGCAGCCTCCGGGACAGCCTGTACAATGAGCAGTTCTTC.

This clone was seen just once. V and J are TRBV18 and TRBJ1-2; 8 nucleotides match TRBD1. V was pared by 6 bases and J by 8 bases, with 5 bases of the junction left unmatched. From germline, CDR1 is KGHSH and CDR2 LQKENI. The CDR3 length is 12 residues. This CDR3 is CASSDRGLGYTF. The CDR3 DNA sequence: TGTGCCAGCTCCGACAGGGGTTTAGGCTACACCTTC.

The V gene is TRBV7-2, the J gene TRBJ2-1; D perhaps matches TRBD2 (6 bases). V was clipped by 6 bases and J by 7 bases, with 16 bases between them. The CDR3 totals 14 residues. Germline CDR1 reads SGHTA; CDR2 reads FQGNSA. CDR3 in DNA: TGTGCCAGCAGACCGCGGCGGGGAGATAATGAGCAGTTCTTC. Translated: CASRPRRGDNEQFF.

The chain couples TRBV5-1 to TRBJ1-6, with TRBD1 matching over 11 bases. Germline V CDR1 and CDR2: SGHRS, YFSETQ. V trimming: 9 bases; J trimming: 7 bases; junction bases outside the gene matches: 6. This CDR3 is 14 amino acids long. CDR3 sequence (DNA): TGCGCCACCGGGACAGGGGGAGGAAATTCACCCCTCCACTTT. Amino acids: CATGTGGGNSPLHF.

This clone was counted a few times. The V and J genes are TRBV4-1 and TRBJ1-2; D uncertain. CDR3 length equals 13 residues. V shed 3 bases and J shed 3 bases, with 8 bases lying between them. CDR1 and CDR2 from the germline V gene are MGHRA and YSYEKL. CDR3 amino acids: CASSQVQHYGYTF. The CDR3 DNA is TGCGCCAGCAGCCAGGTACAGCACTATGGCTACACCTTC.